The 18 T cell receptor beta chains reported below all come from one sample, sequenced in a study of cytomegalovirus exposure and HLA in healthy donors. Both 60 Vbeta primers and 13 Jbeta primers went into the PCR. This table comes from immunoSEQ multiplex PCR, and its TCRdb copy is limited to in-frame clones, with some not included. The data show approximately 210,000 clones, approximately 80% seen once. Sequenced material: PBMCs. Receptors were obtained from a woman aged 45-60 years in good health and CMV-seropositive.

The J gene is TRBJ1-4, the V gene TRBV14, with TRBD1 matching 7 bases. CDR3 length equals 15 residues. CDR1 and CDR2 (germline): SGHDN, FVKESK. The junction had 4 bases not matched to a gene; V was cut back by 2 bases and J by 4 bases. In nucleotides, the CDR3 is TGTGCCAGCAGCCAATACAGGGGAGATAATGAAAAACTGTTTTTT. It is translated as CASSQYRGDNEKLFF.

V and J are TRBV6-1 and TRBJ1-6; no reliable D call. Looked up from germline, CDR1 is MNHNS and CDR2 is SASEGT. Trimming removed 6 bases at V and 5 bases at J, with 5 bases between. CDR3 length: 12 amino acids. DNA of the CDR3: TGTGCCAGCAGCCTTAATAATTCACCCCTCCACTTT. Amino acid sequence: CASSLNNSPLHF.

Only a few counts were recorded for this clone. This chain joins TRBV28 and TRBJ2-7, with TRBD2 matching 11 bases. CDR3 length: 14 residues. The germline V gene encodes CDR1 MDHEN and CDR2 SYDVKM. V trimming: 6 bases; J trimming: 5 bases; junction bases outside the gene matches: 6. In DNA, the CDR3 is TGTGCCAGCAGGACTAGCGGGGACAGCCACGAGCAGTACTTC. This codes for CASRTSGDSHEQYF.

This chain links TRBV2 with TRBJ1-3; D is possibly TRBD1 (6 bases). CDR1 and CDR2 (germline): SNHLY, FYNNEI. Trimming pared 6 bases from V and 0 bases from J, leaving 15 bases between. There are 16 residues in the CDR3. CDR3: CASSANEQGSGNTIYF. For the CDR3, the DNA is TGTGCCAGCAGCGCCAACGAACAGGGCTCTGGAAACACCATATATTTT.

The rearrangement joins TRBV5-1 to TRBJ2-5, with TRBD2 matching 8 bases. The J call is uncertain, as TRBJ2-7 better fits the DNA end. The CDR3 extends over 16 amino acids. Germline loops: CDR1 SGHRS, CDR2 YFSETQ. CDR3 nucleotides: TGCGCCAGCAGCTTGGGAAGCGGGGGAAGCTCCTACGAGCAGTACTTC. This gives the protein CASSLGSGGSSYEQYF.

This clone was observed a few times. This chain links TRBV18 with TRBJ1-4; D perhaps matches TRBD1 (5 bases). CDR3 size: 14 residues. With 5 bases removed from V and 5 bases from J, the gap between germline ends came to 12 bases. Germline lookup yields CDR1 KGHSH and CDR2 LQKENI. The CDR3 is CASSTYGGNEKLFF. CDR3 in DNA: TGTGCCAGCTCAACATACGGGGGAAATGAAAAACTGTTTTTT.

J is TRBJ2-6 and V is TRBV27; D might be TRBD2 (5 bases). V lost 6 bases and J lost 0, with 9 bases in between. Germline CDR1 MNHEY, CDR2 SMNVEV (reference sequence). The CDR3 is 15 residues long. In DNA form, the CDR3 reads TGTGCCAGCAGCCTCGGGATCTCTGGGGCCAACGTCCTGACTTTC. Translating gives CASSLGISGANVLTF.

The chain employs TRBV5-1 and TRBJ2-3; TRBD2 matches 9 bases. The ends lost 0 bases at V and 7 bases at J; junction bases unmatched: 3. The germline gives CDR1 SGHRS, CDR2 YFSETQ. There are 14 residues in the CDR3. The CDR3 bases are TGCGCCAGCAGCTTGGGGCTAGCGGGGAATACGCAGTATTTT. Its translation: CASSLGLAGNTQYF.

The gene calls are TRBV2 and TRBJ1-2, with 10 bases aligning to TRBD1. J was trimmed by 7 bases and V by 5 bases; bases with no gene match: 10. The CDR3 length is 15 residues. Germline V gene sequence: CDR1 SNHLY, CDR2 FYNNEI. The CDR3 spells CASSQQGQGLAGYTF. The CDR3 DNA follows: TGTGCCAGCAGTCAACAGGGACAGGGGCTAGCTGGCTACACCTTC.

The chain joins TRBV27 to TRBJ2-1, with TRBD1 as a possible D gene (6 bases). The CDR3 has 12 amino acids. Germline V gene lookup returns CDR1 MNHEY and CDR2 SMNVEV (reference sequence). V was shortened by 5 bases and J by 8 bases, with 10 bases between the two germline ends. In nucleotides, the CDR3 is TGTGCCAGCAGTGCCACAGGGTATGAGCAGTTCTTC. It is translated as CASSATGYEQFF.

This clone was picked up one time. CDR3 sequence (DNA): TGTGCCAGTAGTATAGACAGGGGCGACTATGGCTACACCTTC. Protein sequence: CASSIDRGDYGYTF. V usage is TRBV19 and J usage is TRBJ1-2; a possible D gene is TRBD1 (6 bases). CDR3 length: 14 amino acids. Germline-derived CDR1 and CDR2 are LNHDA and SQIVND (reference sequence). Trimming removed 0 bases at V and 3 bases at J, with 8 bases between.

The chain links TRBV4-1 to TRBJ2-1, with TRBD2 matching over 14 bases. Germline values: CDR1 MGHRA, CDR2 YSYEKL. The V and J ends lost 4 bases and 2 bases, in that order; junction bases with no gene match: 7. This CDR3 is 18 amino acids long. The CDR3 here is CASSLGLAGVLTYNEQFF. CDR3 DNA: TGCGCCAGCAGCCTGGGACTAGCGGGGGTACTAACCTACAATGAGCAGTTCTTC.

The gene calls are TRBV11-1 and TRBJ2-6; D gene unclear. Trimming removed 1 base at V and 0 bases at J, with 4 bases between. Germline V gene sequence: CDR1 SGHAT, CDR2 FQDESV (reference sequence). The CDR3 length is 15 residues. CDR3 sequence (DNA): TGTGCCAGCAGCTTAGTTCTCTCTGGGGCCAACGTCCTGACTTTC. This sequence encodes CASSLVLSGANVLTF.

The count of this clone is one. The chain has TRBV28 and TRBJ1-6, with D hard to call. The germline V gene encodes CDR1 MDHEN and CDR2 SYDVKM. This CDR3 spans 15 amino acids. The V end was cut by 4 bases, the J end by 9 bases, with 16 bases between. The CDR3 is CASSSPGEGASPLHF. CDR3 DNA sequence: TGTGCCAGCAGTTCCCCCGGGGAGGGAGCTTCACCCCTCCACTTT.

V gene TRBV5-1 combines with J gene TRBJ1-2; 8 nucleotides align to TRBD1. In germline, CDR1 is SGHRS, CDR2 YFSETQ. Unmatched junction bases numbered 8, after V lost 2 bases and J lost 8 bases. The CDR3 has 14 amino acids. The CDR3 DNA reads TGCGCCAGCAGCTTATTCCAGGGGGCGGAAGGCTACACCTTC. Translated: CASSLFQGAEGYTF.

The genes are TRBV10-3 and TRBJ1-6; 8 bases are a match to TRBD1. The CDR3 consists of 15 residues. Germline V gene sequence: CDR1 ENHRY, CDR2 SYGVKD. The trim removed 7 bases at V and 10 bases at J, leaving 12 bases unmatched. CDR3 loop: CAIKKTGQGDSPLHF. The CDR3 DNA follows: TGTGCCATCAAGAAGACCGGACAGGGAGACTCACCCCTCCACTTT.

V gene TRBV19 combines with J gene TRBJ2-3; 13 positions match TRBD2. The CDR3 totals 14 residues. From germline, CDR1 is LNHDA and CDR2 SQIVND (reference sequence). Germline trimming cut 7 bases from V and 8 bases from J; bases unmatched to any gene: 6. CDR3 nucleotide sequence: TGTGCCAGTAAAAGGACTAGCGGGGGAGGTACGCAGTATTTT. This codes for CASKRTSGGGTQYF.

The chain recombines TRBV15 with TRBJ1-5, with D unresolved. The length of the CDR3 is 12 residues. The V gene's germline CDR1 is LNHNV and CDR2 YYDKDF (reference sequence). With 1 base removed from V and 8 bases from J, the gap between germline ends came to 6 bases. The CDR3 reads CATSRGVEPQHF. CDR3 nucleotides: TGTGCCACCAGCAGAGGAGTTGAGCCCCAGCATTTT.